The clone carrying this TCR beta chain showed up many times. This sample stems from a study of low-dose radiotherapy and immunotherapy resistance in tumors. Study background: Cohort 1 received 0.5 Gy per fraction every 2 weeks, totaling 6.5 Gy.

Gene-specific TRAV and TRBV primers were used for first-strand cDNA, covering alpha and beta chains. The TCRs were subjected to amplification over around 18 PCR cycles employing a constant-region primer in conjunction with a V-primer adapter. TCRdb re-derived calls from the reads in MiXCR, one entry per CDR3 protein. The sample contains about 60,000 distinct CDR3 sequences, 20% to 25% of which appear only once. Described time point: after trial treatment. Documented treatment: LDRT plus nivolumab, ipilimumab, low-dose cyclophosphamide and aspirin (RACIN trial). This clonotype was sampled from a male donor with prostate cancer. Material: PBMCs, obtained after low-dose radiotherapy plus immunotherapy.

The DNA of the CDR3 is TGCAGCGCTCGCGGACAGGGGGTAGACATTCAGTACTTC. The encoded protein is CSARGQGVDIQYF. The chain has TRBV29-1 and TRBJ2-4, with TRBD1 matching over 10 bases. The length of the CDR3 is 13 residues. Losses at the gene ends were 7 bases for V and 8 bases for J; bases not matched to a gene: 8. From germline, CDR1 is SQVTM and CDR2 ANQGSEA.